This TCR beta chain was identified during a study of metastatic and nonmetastatic thyroid tumors. With regard to this clone: Antigen: not known. With a much larger clone just one base away, this may be a read error.

The CDR3 extends over 14 amino acids. TCRdb redid the clone calls on the PCR reads using MiXCR. Of some 18,000 clones listed, 34% are singletons. Study results and limitations: TCR beta diversity was reportedly significantly higher in malignant thyroid tumors than benign nodules, in blood and tumor.

All patients were treatment-naive before thyroid surgery. This TCR came from a male donor with papillary thyroid cancer or a benign thyroid nodule (not recorded which). Some clones in this sample may be carry-over from other donors' samples. The chain has TRBV12-3 or TRBV12-4 and TRBJ2-5, with D perhaps TRBD1 (6 bases). Material for sequencing was tumor tissue. The CDR3 DNA follows: TGTGCCAACAGTTTGGGCTACAGGGAGTCGACCCAGTACTTC. It specifies CANSLGYRESTQYF.